This T cell receptor (beta chain) was recorded in a study of T cell responses to AZD1222 COVID-19 vaccine. Germline assignment: CDR1 SGHRS and CDR2 YFSETQ. The V segment lost 0 bases and the J segment 6 bases; nucleotides outside the gene matches: 14. This CDR3 is built from 17 residues. The study, taken as a whole, reports: Clonal diversity may have been underestimated, and the donors were mostly white British, with more females than males. Baseline seropositivity occurred in only a handful of AZD1222 recipients. Epitopes outside B.1.351 and B.1.1.7 mutated regions reportedly drew nearly half of spike TCRs.

Produced via immunoSEQ multiplex PCR; TCRdb's table is partial and in-frame only. Of 95,000 to 150,000 clones in the sample, around 90% are singletons; the top ten hold approximately 1.3%. Notes on this clone: The antigen is unknown.

The V and J genes are TRBV5-1 and TRBJ2-5, with 7 bases fitting TRBD1. The receptor was derived from an adult in good health. Sequenced material: peripheral blood, taken on day 0 of AZD1222 vaccination. CDR3 loop: CASSLAASQGPWKTQYF. The CDR3 nucleotides read TGCGCCAGCAGCTTGGCCGCTTCACAGGGGCCCTGGAAGACCCAGTACTTC.